This TCR beta chain was found in a study of blood T cell repertoires in COVID-19. Study information: Samples representing acute and convalescent COVID-19 were sourced from the United States, Italy and Spain. PBMCs, B-cell-depleted T cells, or T cells provided the cDNA or gDNA that made up the material.

Authors' methods: Amplification of reference gene primers was used by the study to estimate nucleated cell counts. The method was immunoSEQ multiplex PCR; TCRdb's version includes in-frame clones alone and lacks a portion of them. From that table come the V and J calls and clone size; the DNA was used to work out D and trimming. The sample carries some 64,000 clones, roughly 73% recorded once. Germline V gives CDR1 SGHTA, CDR2 FQGNSA. The CDR3 contains 13 residues. Trimming cost V 5 bases and J 5 bases; bases outside gene matches: 5. The TCR sequence derives from a woman in her fifties or sixties with acute or convalescent COVID-19. The V call is TRBV7-2, the J call TRBJ2-5; 7 nucleotides align to TRBD1. Sequencing was carried out using peripheral blood. The CDR3 sequence is CASSQGQRETQYF. The DNA for the CDR3 is TGTGCCAGCAGCCAGGGACAGAGGGAGACCCAGTACTTC.